One and the same sample provided the 26 T cell receptor beta chains below, sequenced in a study of blood T cell repertoires in COVID-19. Repertoires were generated with immunoSEQ multiplex PCR, while TCRdb's copy carries only in-frame clones and drops some. The repertoire holds 250,000 or so clones, with 84% as singletons. The source material was peripheral blood. The receptors were sampled from a man between 35 and 55 years old who had recovered from COVID-19.

The chain uses TRBV6-5 and TRBJ1-6; TRBD1 aligns across 7 bases. The V gene end was trimmed by 6 bases and the J gene end by 10 bases; junction bases not matched to a gene: 12. The germline V gene encodes CDR1 MNHEY and CDR2 SVGAGI. This CDR3 region has 15 residues. The CDR3 DNA sequence: TGTGCCAGCAGGGTCGTAACAGGGGTCTTCTCACCCCTCCACTTT. Encoded protein: CASRVVTGVFSPLHF.

J is TRBJ1-3 and V is TRBV5-6; possible D gene TRBD1, 5 bases. Germline values: CDR1 SGHDT, CDR2 YYEEEE. This CDR3 is 16 amino acids long. Trimming removed 4 bases at V and 0 bases at J, with 14 bases between. The CDR3 region has the DNA TGTGCCAGCAGCCCGGGACGGGGGAGCTCTGGAAACACCATATATTTT. It yields the protein CASSPGRGSSGNTIYF.

This clone showed up just once. This chain connects TRBV5-1 to TRBJ2-5; D gene uncertain. This CDR3 has 14 amino acids. Per germline, CDR1 SGHRS and CDR2 YFSETQ. Trimming removed 0 bases from V and 4 bases from J, with 10 bases in between. CDR3 sequence: CASSLGPSRETQYF. The CDR3 DNA is TGCGCCAGCAGCTTGGGGCCATCCCGAGAGACCCAGTACTTC.

The gene calls are TRBV5-4 and TRBJ1-6; a possible D gene is TRBD1 (6 bases). Germline V gene sequence: CDR1 SGHNT, CDR2 YYREEE (reference sequence). The CDR3 length is 16 residues. Trimming removed 4 bases from V and 7 bases from J, with 18 bases in between. This CDR3 is CASSPAGGAKNSPLHF. As DNA, the CDR3 is TGTGCCAGCAGCCCTGCGGGGGGGGCGAAGAATTCACCCCTCCACTTT.

V and J are TRBV7-9 and TRBJ1-6, with a possible D match to TRBD1 (6 bases). The CDR3 has 14 amino acids. Looked up from germline, CDR1 is SEHNR and CDR2 is FQNEAQ (reference sequence). The V gene lost 5 bases and the J gene lost 11 bases, with 16 bases spanning the gap. Here the CDR3 reads CASSVQGILTPLHF. The CDR3 nucleotides are TGTGCCAGCAGCGTACAGGGAATACTTACACCCCTCCACTTT.

The sample holds a few counts of this clone. The J gene is TRBJ2-7, the V gene TRBV30, with TRBD2 as a possible D gene (6 bases). The germline V and J ends were trimmed by 4 bases and 6 bases, with 13 bases remaining between them. Germline loops: CDR1 GTSNPN, CDR2 SVGIG (reference sequence). The CDR3 runs 12 residues. The CDR3 DNA is TGTGCCTGGACCTGGGGGACTGGCGAGCAGTACTTC. This sequence encodes CAWTWGTGEQYF.

This clone was detected once. The V call is TRBV19, the J call TRBJ1-2; 7 nucleotides align to TRBD1. The germline V gene encodes CDR1 LNHDA and CDR2 SQIVND (reference sequence). This CDR3 has 15 amino acids. V lost 5 bases to trimming and J lost 0 bases; unmatched junction nucleotides: 6. The CDR3 region is CASSYSTGPNYGYTF. Here the CDR3 DNA reads TGTGCCAGTAGTTATTCGACAGGGCCTAACTATGGCTACACCTTC.

The chain joins TRBV27 to TRBJ1-2; TRBD1 agrees at 8 bases. The CDR3 has 16 amino acids. The J segment lost 5 bases and the V segment lost 5 bases, leaving 13 bases of the junction unmatched. Per germline, CDR1 MNHEY and CDR2 SMNVEV (reference sequence). CDR3 coding DNA: TGTGCCAGCAGTCCCCGGACAGGGTTGACTCAATATGGCTACACCTTC. Its translation: CASSPRTGLTQYGYTF.

This sequence joins TRBV10-1 and TRBJ2-7; 9 bases fit TRBD1. V lost 4 bases, J lost 6 bases, and 13 bases stayed unmatched. Per the germline V gene, CDR1 is WNHNN and CDR2 is SYGVQD (reference sequence). This CDR3 comprises 16 residues. CDR3: CASSAGTGKPTSEQYF. DNA of the CDR3: TGCGCCAGCAGTGCCGGGACAGGGAAACCTACTTCCGAGCAGTACTTC.

This chain links TRBV5-1 with TRBJ1-2; a weak D match, TRBD1 (6 bases). V gave up 0 bases and J gave up 4 bases, with 10 bases separating them. This CDR3 has 14 residues. The germline gives CDR1 SGHRS, CDR2 YFSETQ. CDR3 loop: CASSLAQGRYGYTF. The DNA of the CDR3 is TGCGCCAGCAGCTTGGCTCAGGGGCGCTATGGCTACACCTTC.

This clone was counted a few times. The CDR3 nucleotides are TGCAGCGTTGAAGACGCACCTAGCTCCTACAATGAGCAGTTCTTC. Its protein is CSVEDAPSSYNEQFF. V gene TRBV29-1 combines with J gene TRBJ2-1; no clear D gene. Germline V CDR1 and CDR2: SQVTM, ANQGSEA. The CDR3 is made up of 15 amino acids. V was clipped by 0 bases and J by 0 bases, with 9 bases between them.

With respect to this clone: One end of the junction is discordant with germline, which a read error may explain. V is TRBV4-1 and J is TRBJ2-3; D is ambiguous. Germline CDR1 and CDR2: MGHRA and YSYEKL. This CDR3 has 14 amino acids. CDR3 nucleotide sequence: TGCGCCAGCAGCCAAGACAGGATAACAGATCCGCAGTATTTT. As protein: CASSQDRITDPQYF.

V and J are TRBV27 and TRBJ2-3; TRBD1 matches at 8 bases. Germline loops: CDR1 MNHEY, CDR2 SMNVEV (reference sequence). The ends lost 5 bases at V and 4 bases at J; junction bases unmatched: 5. CDR3 size: 14 residues. CDR3 loop: CASSIGQGPDTQYF. The CDR3 region has the DNA TGTGCCAGCAGTATCGGACAGGGCCCAGATACGCAGTATTTT.

V usage is TRBV11-2 and J usage is TRBJ2-1; the D is unclear. Germline lookup yields CDR1 SGHAT and CDR2 FQNNGV. The V end was cut by 7 bases, the J end by 0 bases, with 16 bases between. The CDR3 sequence is 16 residues long. CDR3: CASNLWAPSSYNEQFF. CDR3 DNA: TGTGCCAGCAATCTTTGGGCTCCGAGCTCCTACAATGAGCAGTTCTTC. The full variable domain, completed using reference TRBV11-2 and TRBJ2-1, is EAGVAQSPRYKIIEKRQSVAFWCNPISGHATLYWYQQILGQGPKLLIQFQNNGVVDDSQLPKDRFSAERLKGVDSTLKIQPAKLEDSAVYLCASNLWAPSSYNEQFFGPGTRLTVL.

The V call is TRBV24-1, the J call TRBJ1-2, with D hard to call. The CDR3 has 13 residues. Germline CDR1 reads KGHDR; CDR2 reads SFDVKD. Trimming cost V 4 bases and J 0 bases, with 5 bases left between them. CDR3 nucleotide sequence: TGTGCCACCAGTGAGGCAGCTAACTATGGCTACACCTTC. It is translated as CATSEAANYGYTF.

In DNA, the CDR3 is TGCGCCAGCAGTGAGTTCGGGCAGGGGAACACCGAGCAGTACTTC. This gives the protein CASSEFGQGNTEQYF. This sequence joins TRBV10-1 and TRBJ2-7, with D possibly TRBD1 on 6 matching bases. V was cut by 1 base and J by 6 bases, with 16 bases left in between. The CDR3 is made up of 15 amino acids. The germline V gene has CDR1 WNHNN and CDR2 SYGVQD (reference sequence).

The CDR3 DNA reads TGTGCCAGCAGTTTAAATCGGGGCACTGAAGCTTTCTTT. Translation gives CASSLNRGTEAFF. V usage is TRBV12-3 or TRBV12-4 and J usage is TRBJ1-1; D remains ambiguous. With 2 bases removed from V and 4 bases from J, the gap between germline ends came to 8 bases. The CDR3 has 13 amino acids.

V is TRBV30 and J is TRBJ1-6; tentative D call: TRBD1 (5 bases). Germline assignment: CDR1 GTSNPN and CDR2 SVGIG (reference sequence). Trimming pared 2 bases from V and 7 bases from J, leaving 15 bases between. This CDR3 contains 15 residues. CDR3 sequence (DNA): TGTGCCTGGAGTCCGAGCTGGGACTTCAATTCACCCCTCCACTTT. Its translation is CAWSPSWDFNSPLHF.

The chain employs TRBV6-2 or TRBV6-3 and TRBJ1-2; D remains unclear. With 2 bases removed from V and 2 bases from J, the gap between germline ends came to 6 bases. This CDR3 is built from 13 residues. CDR1 MNHEY and CDR2 SVGEGT come from the germline V gene. CDR3 in amino acids: CASSYTTNYGYTF. For the CDR3, the DNA is TGTGCCAGCAGTTACACTACCAACTATGGCTACACCTTC.

This chain links TRBV10-3 with TRBJ2-3, with TRBD2 matching over 7 bases. This CDR3 comprises 17 residues. The trim removed 8 bases at V and 1 base at J, leaving 15 bases unmatched. The germline CDR1 and CDR2 sequences are ENHRY and SYGVKD. The CDR3 DNA reads as TGTGCCATCTATCACCCGACGGGGGAGGGCGGCACAGATACGCAGTATTTT. Translated: CAIYHPTGEGGTDTQYF.

The V call is TRBV7-2, the J call TRBJ2-3; 7 bases line up with TRBD1. J lost 2 bases, V lost 7 bases, and 6 bases had no gene match. The CDR3 has 14 residues. The germline V gene encodes CDR1 SGHTA and CDR2 FQGNSA. The CDR3 is CASTSTGTTDTQYF. CDR3 nucleotide sequence: TGTGCCAGCACCTCGACAGGGACCACAGATACGCAGTATTTT. Variable domain in full (rest from reference TRBV7-2 and TRBJ2-3): GAGVSQSPSNKVTEKGKDVELRCDPISGHTALYWYRQSLGQGLEFLIYFQGNSAPDKSGLPSDRFSAERTGGSVSTLTIQRTQQEDSAVYLCASTSTGTTDTQYFGPGTRLTVL.

The chain uses TRBV5-8 and TRBJ1-1; 7 nucleotides line up with TRBD1. Germline trimming cut 6 bases from V and 0 bases from J; bases unmatched to any gene: 8. The CDR3 runs 15 residues. The germline V gene encodes CDR1 SGHTS and CDR2 YDEGEE. CDR3 protein: CASNLWTGVNTEAFF. The CDR3 DNA sequence: TGTGCCAGCAACCTTTGGACAGGAGTGAACACTGAAGCTTTCTTT.

The rearrangement joins TRBV5-1 to TRBJ1-6, with a tentative D call TRBD1 (5 bases). The CDR3 is made up of 15 amino acids. The V gene's germline CDR1 is SGHRS and CDR2 YFSETQ. The germline V and J ends were trimmed by 0 bases and 9 bases, with 13 bases remaining between them. CDR3 region: CASSLAGQGSSPLHF. CDR3 bases: TGCGCCAGCAGCTTGGCTGGCCAGGGCTCTTCACCCCTCCACTTT.

The chain links TRBV3-1 (or the pseudogene TRBV3-2) to TRBJ2-7, with D hard to call. CDR1 LGHDT and CDR2 YNNKEL come from the germline V gene (reference sequence). The V end was cut by 1 base, the J end by 2 bases, with 12 bases between. The CDR3 sequence is 15 residues long. CDR3 amino acids: CASSQGGLGTYEQYF. CDR3 coding DNA: TGTGCCAGCAGCCAAGGAGGTTTGGGTACCTACGAGCAGTACTTC.

This clone was seen only once. V usage is TRBV27 and J usage is TRBJ1-1, with 8 bases lining up with TRBD1. CDR3 size: 15 residues. Per the germline V gene, CDR1 is MNHEY and CDR2 is SMNVEV (reference sequence). The J segment lost 1 base and the V segment lost 5 bases, leaving 6 bases of the junction unmatched. This CDR3 reads CASSPRDRKNTEAFF. CDR3 in DNA: TGTGCCAGCAGTCCCCGGGACAGGAAGAACACTGAAGCTTTCTTT.

The J gene is TRBJ1-1, the V gene TRBV4-3; weak D call: TRBD1 (5 bases). The CDR3 length is 14 residues. V lost 4 bases and J 3 bases, leaving 12 bases between the germline ends. Germline V lookup: CDR1 LGHNA, CDR2 YSLEER. DNA of the CDR3: TGCGCCAGCAGCCGACGGAGGGGTGACACTGAAGCTTTCTTT. Its translation is CASSRRRGDTEAFF.